A single sample gave rise to the 30 T cell receptor beta chains below, sequenced in a study of T-cell reconstitution after alpha-beta-depleted transplantation in children. Using unique molecular identifiers, the investigators prepared the TCRbeta library. TCRdb itself ran the PCR reads through MiXCR, one entry per CDR3 protein. The repertoire has around 380,000 distinct CDR3 sequences, approximately 10% of them found once; the top ten carry about 5%. The source material was PBMCs from the stem cell graft donor, sampled from the stem cell graft. These receptors originate from a human donor who donated a stem cell graft to a child with acute myeloid leukemia.

The CDR3 DNA is TGTGCCACCAGCACAGGAATCGCGATCTCACCCCTCCACTTT. It specifies CATSTGIAISPLHF. The chain uses TRBV15 and TRBJ1-6; D uncertain. Germline V CDR1 and CDR2: LNHNV, YYDKDF (reference sequence). This CDR3 has 14 residues. Trimming removed 4 bases at V and 10 bases at J, with 14 bases between.

This clonotype appeared many times. CDR3 protein: CASSAGTGAGELFF. CDR3 coding DNA: TGCGCCAGCAGCGCCGGGACGGGGGCCGGGGAGCTGTTTTTT. This chain connects TRBV5-1 to TRBJ2-2; perhaps TRBD2 as D (6 bases). This CDR3 contains 14 residues. The V gene lost 4 bases and the J gene lost 6 bases, with 13 bases spanning the gap. CDR1 is SGHRS and CDR2 is YFSETQ in the germline V gene.

The chain joins TRBV29-1 to TRBJ2-5, with D perhaps TRBD1 (5 bases). The V end was cut by 6 bases, the J end by 2 bases, with 7 bases between. This CDR3 has 11 amino acids. The germline CDR1 and CDR2 sequences are SQVTM and ANQGSEA. The CDR3 here is CSVQGQETQYF. CDR3 coding DNA: TGCAGCGTGCAGGGTCAAGAGACCCAGTACTTC.

This clonotype was counted a few times. The chain couples TRBV4-3 to TRBJ2-7, with TRBD2 identical over 8 bases. Losses at the gene ends were 2 bases for V and 1 base for J; bases not matched to a gene: 1. CDR3 length: 14 residues. Germline CDR1 and CDR2: LGHNA and YSLEER. The CDR3 coding sequence is TGCGCCAGCAGCCAACGGGAGGGGTCCTACGAGCAGTACTTC. As protein: CASSQREGSYEQYF.

This clonotype appeared many times. The V gene is TRBV5-1, the J gene TRBJ2-5, with 10 bases identical to TRBD1. The CDR3 totals 15 residues. Germline V lookup: CDR1 SGHRS, CDR2 YFSETQ. Trimming cost V 0 bases and J 3 bases; bases outside gene matches: 2. CDR3 amino acids: CASSLGGTGEETQYF. In DNA, the CDR3 is TGCGCCAGCAGCTTGGGAGGGACAGGGGAAGAGACCCAGTACTTC. The variable domain in full, completed from reference TRBV5-1 and TRBJ2-5, reads KAGVTQTPRYLIKTRGQQVTLSCSPISGHRSVSWYQQTPGQGLQFLFEYFSETQRNKGNFPGRFSGRQFSNSRSEMNVSTLELGDSALYLCASSLGGTGEETQYFGPGTRLLVL.

This chain connects TRBV20-1 to TRBJ2-1; 11 nucleotides match TRBD2. Germline CDR1 and CDR2: DFQATT and SNEGSKA (reference sequence). The V gene end was trimmed by 4 bases and the J gene end by 7 bases; junction bases not matched to a gene: 9. This CDR3 has 15 residues. For the CDR3, the DNA is TGCAGTGCTATCCGACTAGCGGGGATGAGTAATGAGCAGTTCTTC. Protein: CSAIRLAGMSNEQFF.

There are a few counts of this clonotype. The rearrangement joins TRBV7-2 to TRBJ2-1, with 16 bases aligning to TRBD2. This CDR3 contains 17 residues. V lost 5 bases and J lost 7; bases outside the gene matches: 8. Germline CDR1 reads SGHTA; CDR2 reads FQGNSA. DNA of the CDR3: TGTGCCAGCAGCCCGCATCCGGGACTAGCGGGAGGGAATGAGCAGTTCTTC. Protein: CASSPHPGLAGGNEQFF.

The chain combines TRBV19 with TRBJ2-3; D might be TRBD1 (6 bases). This CDR3 is built from 15 residues. Germline V gives CDR1 LNHDA, CDR2 SQIVND (reference sequence). Deletions cut 7 bases from V and 3 bases from J, with 17 bases between. CDR3 region: CASTTGKRITDTQYF. The CDR3 bases are TGTGCCAGTACTACAGGGAAAAGAATTACAGATACGCAGTATTTT.

This clonotype was counted at least ten times. V usage is TRBV5-1 and J usage is TRBJ2-1; D ambiguous. The CDR3 consists of 13 residues. Germline values: CDR1 SGHRS, CDR2 YFSETQ. V dropped 4 bases and J dropped 5 bases, with 10 bases sitting between them. The CDR3 nucleotides are TGCGCCAGCAGCCCCCCCGGAGACAATGAGCAGTTCTTC. It is translated as CASSPPGDNEQFF.

This clonotype was counted a few times. This sequence joins TRBV15 and TRBJ2-2; a possible D gene is TRBD2 (5 bases). In germline, CDR1 is LNHNV, CDR2 YYDKDF (reference sequence). Trimming left V 3 bases short and J 6 bases short, with 11 bases between. This CDR3 has 14 amino acids. The CDR3 loop reads CATSSLRGAGELFF. The DNA for the CDR3 is TGTGCCACCAGCAGTCTTCGGGGAGCCGGGGAGCTGTTTTTT.

This clonotype was detected only a few times. The chain is built from TRBV5-1 and TRBJ1-2; D unclear. This CDR3 contains 13 residues. V shed 5 bases and J shed 4 bases, with 12 bases lying between them. Germline CDR1 SGHRS, CDR2 YFSETQ. This CDR3 is CASSPGVVYGYTF. DNA for the CDR3: TGCGCCAGCAGTCCCGGGGTGGTCTATGGCTACACCTTC.

V is TRBV30 and J is TRBJ2-7, with D possibly matching TRBD2 (6 bases). Germline CDR1 reads GTSNPN; CDR2 reads SVGIG (reference sequence). Trimming stripped 1 base from V and 1 base from J, with 11 bases between. The CDR3 runs to 14 residues. CDR3 residues: CAWSGGVRSYEQYV. Here the CDR3 DNA reads TGTGCCTGGAGTGGGGGGGTGAGATCCTACGAGCAGTACGTC.

This chain uses TRBV12-3 or TRBV12-4 with TRBJ2-1; 7 bases agree with TRBD2. V dropped 8 bases and J dropped 4; count of bases not matched to a gene: 11. The CDR3 has 15 residues. CDR3 nucleotides: TGTGCCAGCCTCCGGGCCGGGGGGTTTTACAATGAGCAGTTCTTC. Its translation is CASLRAGGFYNEQFF.

This clonotype came up many times. The chain links TRBV12-3 or TRBV12-4 to TRBJ2-2; D remains ambiguous. Trimming cost V 2 bases and J 1 base, with 5 bases left between them. The CDR3 consists of 14 residues. As DNA, the CDR3 is TGTGCCAGCAGTTTAATGGGGAACACCGGGGAGCTGTTTTTT. Protein product: CASSLMGNTGELFF.

The J gene is TRBJ2-1, the V gene TRBV9, with TRBD1 matching 7 bases. CDR3 length equals 16 residues. The junction had 15 bases not matched to a gene; V was cut back by 3 bases and J by 9 bases. Germline V lookup: CDR1 SGDLS, CDR2 YYNGEE. As DNA, the CDR3 is TGTGCCAGCAGCGCAACTCCGGGACAGACTGTAGCTGAGCAGTTCTTC. This gives the protein CASSATPGQTVAEQFF.

This clonotype was observed many times. CDR3: CASSSRGLAGGTGELFF. CDR3 coding DNA: TGTGCCAGCAGCTCGAGGGGGCTAGCGGGCGGGACCGGGGAGCTGTTTTTT. This chain connects TRBV7-3 to TRBJ2-2; D might be TRBD2 (8 bases). The CDR3 spans 17 residues. CDR1 SGHTA and CDR2 FQGTGA come from the germline V gene. V lost 4 bases and J lost 5, with 20 bases in between. Filled out from reference TRBV7-3 and TRBJ2-2, the complete variable domain reads GAGVSQTPSNKVTEKGKYVELRCDPISGHTALYWYRQSLGQGPEFLIYFQGTGAADDSGLPNDRFFAVRPEGSVSTLKIQRTERGDSAVYLCASSSRGLAGGTGELFFGEGSRLTVL.

This clonotype was observed many times. The chain is built from TRBV6-1 and TRBJ2-3; D call uncertain. Germline V CDR1 and CDR2: MNHNS, SASEGT. The CDR3 has 14 amino acids. V was cut by 6 bases and J by 0 bases, with 10 bases left in between. CDR3 bases: TGTGCCAGCAGCCAACTAACAAGCACAGATACGCAGTATTTT. It encodes CASSQLTSTDTQYF.

The V and J genes are TRBV15 and TRBJ1-2; 8 positions match TRBD1. The J segment lost 5 bases and the V segment lost 5 bases, leaving 7 bases of the junction unmatched. This CDR3 is 14 amino acids long. Germline loops: CDR1 LNHNV, CDR2 YYDKDF (reference sequence). CDR3 in amino acids: CATSVRTGIYGYTF. In DNA form, the CDR3 reads TGTGCCACCAGCGTTCGGACAGGGATATATGGCTACACCTTC.

This clonotype was found many times. V and J are TRBV5-1 and TRBJ1-5; D is perhaps TRBD1 (5 bases). The CDR3 runs to 15 residues. In germline, CDR1 is SGHRS, CDR2 YFSETQ. Trimming removed 1 base at V and 1 base at J, with 9 bases between. The CDR3 nucleotides are TGCGCCAGCAGCTTGAGAGGGGCCAGCAATCAGCCCCAGCATTTT. Encoded protein: CASSLRGASNQPQHF.

This clonotype was seen many times. The rearrangement uses TRBV7-9 and TRBJ1-2, with a weak D call TRBD1 (6 bases). Germline V gene data show CDR1 as SEHNR and CDR2 as FQNEAQ (reference sequence). V was cut by 4 bases and J by 4 bases, with 13 bases left in between. This CDR3 is 14 amino acids long. Written as DNA, the CDR3 is TGTGCCAGCAGCTGGACAGCTACGGTCTATGGCTACACCTTC. Translated: CASSWTATVYGYTF. The full variable domain, rest sourced from reference TRBV7-9 and TRBJ1-2, is DTGVSQNPRHKITKRGQNVTFRCDPISEHNRLYWYRQTLGQGPEFLTYFQNEAQLEKSRLLSDRFSAERPKGSFSTLEIQRTEQGDSAMYLCASSWTATVYGYTFGSGTRLTVV.

V gene TRBV7-3 combines with J gene TRBJ1-6; a weak D match, TRBD1 (5 bases). This CDR3 is built from 17 residues. Between the trimmed V and J ends, which lost 5 bases and 6 bases, there was a span of 20 bases. Germline CDR1 is SGHTA and CDR2 is FQGTGA. DNA for the CDR3: TGTGCCAGCAGCGCGAGGGGTGGGGCGGAAGCTAATTCACCCCTCCACTTT. Its protein product is CASSARGGAEANSPLHF.

This clonotype was picked up a small number of times. The gene calls are TRBV19 and TRBJ1-5; D may be TRBD1 (5 bases). The CDR3 runs 15 residues. V was shortened by 3 bases and J by 1 base, with 10 bases between the two germline ends. Germline V gene data show CDR1 as LNHDA and CDR2 as SQIVND (reference sequence). CDR3 sequence reads: CASSIVRGSNQPQHF. The CDR3 DNA reads as TGTGCCAGTAGTATTGTCCGGGGCAGCAATCAGCCCCAGCATTTT.

This clonotype came up a few times. The V and J genes are TRBV20-1 and TRBJ2-7; tentative D call: TRBD1 (5 bases). The V and J ends lost 0 bases and 3 bases respectively, with 15 bases between them. CDR1 and CDR2 from the germline V gene are DFQATT and SNEGSKA (reference sequence). The CDR3 extends over 15 amino acids. DNA of the CDR3: TGCAGTGCTAGAGACCAGGGTGGTGGGTTCTACGAGCAGTACTTC. Its translation is CSARDQGGGFYEQYF.

A few counts support this clonotype. This chain links TRBV29-1 with TRBJ1-1, with TRBD1 identical over 9 bases. Losses at the gene ends were 7 bases for V and 0 bases for J; bases not matched to a gene: 3. The CDR3 covers 13 residues. Germline loops: CDR1 SQVTM, CDR2 ANQGSEA. CDR3: CSGGQGMNTEAFF. Here the CDR3 DNA reads TGCAGCGGAGGACAGGGGATGAACACTGAAGCTTTCTTT.

V usage is TRBV12-3 or TRBV12-4 and J usage is TRBJ1-1; D not resolved. The CDR3 has 14 amino acids. V was clipped by 6 bases and J by 0 bases, with 11 bases between them. CDR3 amino acids: CASSNLPMNTEAFF. The CDR3 DNA follows: TGTGCCAGCAGCAATCTACCCATGAACACTGAAGCTTTCTTT.

This clonotype was found a few times. The CDR3 region has the DNA TGTGCCAGCTCACCCATAAGTAATAGCAATCAGCCCCAGCATTTT. It codes for CASSPISNSNQPQHF. V is TRBV18 and J is TRBJ1-5; no firm D call. CDR1 is KGHSH and CDR2 is LQKENI in the germline V gene. The CDR3 runs 15 residues. V was pared by 3 bases and J by 0 bases, with 9 bases between.

The table lists this clonotype with a few counts. The rearrangement links TRBV19 to TRBJ2-7; TRBD2 might be the D (6 bases). Germline CDR1 LNHDA, CDR2 SQIVND (reference sequence). The CDR3 runs 13 residues. V was trimmed by 4 bases and J by 6 bases, leaving 13 bases between them. In nucleotides, the CDR3 is TGTGCCAGTAGTACGAGACTAGGCGGCGAGCAGTACTTC. Its translation is CASSTRLGGEQYF.

The chain couples TRBV20-1 to TRBJ2-7; tentatively, D is TRBD2 (6 bases). Between the trimmed V and J ends, which lost 3 bases and 7 bases, there was a span of 13 bases. This CDR3 has 12 residues. Germline CDR1 reads DFQATT; CDR2 reads SNEGSKA (reference sequence). The chain's CDR3 is CSASGGAGEQYF. The DNA for the CDR3 is TGCAGTGCTAGCGGTGGGGCGGGAGAGCAGTACTTC.

This clonotype was observed a handful of times. The chain combines TRBV6-2 or TRBV6-3 with TRBJ1-1; 8 positions agree with TRBD1. The CDR3 runs 15 residues. Germline CDR1 MNHEY, CDR2 SVGEGT. J gave up 0 bases and V 6 bases, and 6 bases lay outside the gene matches. The CDR3 region is CASSNRQGMNTEAFF. The CDR3 bases are TGTGCCAGCAGCAACCGACAGGGGATGAACACTGAAGCTTTCTTT.

This clonotype has only a few counts. The V and J genes are TRBV20-1 and TRBJ1-4; D possibly corresponds to TRBD1 (6 bases). The V end lost 3 bases, the J end lost 7 bases, and 15 bases lay between the germline ends. CDR1 DFQATT and CDR2 SNEGSKA come from the germline V gene (reference sequence). The CDR3 has 14 residues. The CDR3 is CSASSGASGEKLFF. CDR3 nucleotides: TGCAGTGCTAGCTCAGGGGCGAGTGGTGAAAAACTGTTTTTT.